This T cell receptor (beta chain) appears in the sequencing data of a study of cytomegalovirus exposure and HLA in healthy donors. On the study more broadly: Across more than 350 genotyped donors, about 80% landed in the Caucasian-associated ancestry cluster.

General study points: Researchers reported from a later analysis that most CMV-associated TCR beta chains appeared HLA-restricted. Rarity held for most TCR sequences, but there were some public TCRs that occurred in many donors.

Worth noting for this clone: Its antigen is not known.

Trimming stripped 6 bases from V and 2 bases from J, with 11 bases between. This CDR3 region has 13 residues. From germline, CDR1 is MNHNY and CDR2 SVGAGI (reference sequence). Amplification used 60 Vbeta primers and 13 Jbeta primers. The repertoire was sequenced with immunoSEQ multiplex PCR; TCRdb's copy has only in-frame clones and lacks some. The sample includes more than 100,000 clones, about 9.2% of them seen just once. This sequence joins TRBV6-6 and TRBJ2-7; TRBD1 is a possible D gene (6 bases). This TCR was sampled from a woman aged 40 to 50 in good health and CMV-seropositive. Sequences were obtained from PBMCs. The CDR3 loop reads CASSRQVTYEQYF. CDR3 DNA sequence: TGTGCCAGCAGCCGACAGGTCACCTACGAGCAGTACTTC.